This passage covers 18 T cell receptor beta chains from one sample sequenced in a study of T cell changes during pregnancy in multiple sclerosis (dated by TCRdb to about 2019). The library came from the immunoSEQ multiplex PCR assay. TCRdb provides this immuneACCESS table in a form limited to in-frame rearrangements. Some clones are lacking; in checked studies, under half of them reflect an unresolved V gene, and why the rest are absent is not known. The sample data list about 110,000 clones, and 75% to 95% of these were observed just once. The ten top clones hold 1.6% of the sample. The material was peripheral blood, obtained before pregnancy. These receptors were collected from a female donor with multiple sclerosis, enrolled in a pregnancy study.

The chain links TRBV9 to TRBJ2-3; 8 bases map to TRBD2. V lost 0 bases and J lost 6; bases outside the gene matches: 9. CDR1 and CDR2 from the germline V gene are SGDLS and YYNGEE. The CDR3 totals 16 residues. The CDR3 protein is CASSVGVSGVADTQYF. The CDR3 nucleotides are TGTGCCAGCAGCGTAGGGGTTAGCGGGGTCGCGGATACGCAGTATTTT.

CDR3 sequence reads: CASSIRQGANEQYF. CDR3 sequence (DNA): TGTGCCAGCAGCATACGACAGGGGGCAAACGAGCAGTACTTC. V is TRBV21-1 and J is TRBJ2-7; TRBD1 is the table's D call, not checked against the DNA. TRBV21-1 has pseudogene status. The CDR3 has 14 residues.

CDR3 DNA: TGTGCCAGCAGCTTAGACGGGGGCGAGCAGTACTTC. It is translated as CASSLDGGEQYF. V usage is TRBV7-9 and J usage is TRBJ2-7; a weak D match, TRBD2 (6 bases). The CDR3 sequence is 12 residues long. CDR1 and CDR2 from the germline V gene are SEHNR and FQNEAQ (reference sequence). V lost 1 base and J 6 bases, leaving 7 bases between the germline ends.

This clone occurred once. The chain carries TRBV7-9 and TRBJ2-2; 11 bases agree with TRBD2. CDR3 length: 14 amino acids. The germline CDR1 and CDR2 sequences are SEHNR and FQNEAQ (reference sequence). The V segment lost 11 bases and the J segment 4 bases; nucleotides outside the gene matches: 6. The CDR3 DNA reads as TGTGCCCCAGGGGGACTAGCGGTCACCGGGGAGCTGTTTTTT. Translated: CAPGGLAVTGELFF.

V and J are TRBV7-3 and TRBJ1-2; D may be TRBD1 (6 bases). CDR3 size: 14 residues. Germline-derived CDR1 and CDR2 are SGHTA and FQGTGA. V was pared by 5 bases and J by 7 bases, with 17 bases between. This CDR3 is CASSPSGGQGGYTF. The CDR3, as DNA: TGTGCCAGCAGCCCAAGCGGGGGGCAAGGTGGCTACACCTTC.

The chain uses TRBV27 and TRBJ2-1; 10 bases are a match to TRBD2. The CDR3 totals 16 residues. The J segment lost 0 bases and the V segment lost 4 bases, leaving 3 bases of the junction unmatched. The germline gives CDR1 MNHEY, CDR2 SMNVEV (reference sequence). DNA of the CDR3: TGTGCCAGCAGTTATTCTAGCGGGAGCTCCTACAATGAGCAGTTCTTC. It yields the protein CASSYSSGSSYNEQFF.

The chain employs TRBV6-6 and TRBJ2-2; 8 nucleotides match TRBD1. The CDR3 is made up of 15 amino acids. Germline CDR1 is MNHNY and CDR2 is SVGAGI (reference sequence). J was trimmed by 6 bases and V by 4 bases; bases with no gene match: 7. In nucleotides, the CDR3 is TGTGCCAGCAGTTCACGACAGGGGTTGTCCGGGGAGCTGTTTTTT. Translation: CASSSRQGLSGELFF.

The chain joins TRBV4-1 to TRBJ2-7; the match to TRBD2 covers 7 bases. Germline V gives CDR1 MGHRA, CDR2 YSYEKL. Losses at the gene ends were 1 base for V and 4 bases for J; bases not matched to a gene: 13. This CDR3 contains 17 residues. CDR3 sequence reads: CASSQGPTSDGLYEQYF. CDR3 in DNA: TGCGCCAGCAGCCAAGGGCCCACTAGCGATGGGTTGTACGAGCAGTACTTC.

This clone was recorded only once. The chain has TRBV28 and TRBJ1-6; possible D gene TRBD1, 5 bases. Germline lookup yields CDR1 MDHEN and CDR2 SYDVKM. V was pared by 5 bases and J by 7 bases, with 12 bases between. The CDR3 sequence is 14 residues long. In nucleotides, the CDR3 is TGTGCCAGCAGTCCCCAGGGATGGAATTCACCCCTCCACTTT. Translation: CASSPQGWNSPLHF.

This chain joins TRBV18 and TRBJ2-1; the D gene is possibly TRBD2 (5 bases). The length of the CDR3 is 15 residues. Per the germline V gene, CDR1 is KGHSH and CDR2 is LQKENI. V lost 5 bases to trimming and J lost 2 bases, with 13 bases between them. In nucleotides, the CDR3 is TGTGCCAGCTCAGAGGGTTGGCGGACCTACAATGAGCAGTTCTTC. Translating it yields CASSEGWRTYNEQFF.

V is TRBV5-4 and J is TRBJ2-7; D unresolved. Germline lookup yields CDR1 SGHNT and CDR2 YYREEE (reference sequence). CDR3 length: 16 amino acids. Trimming removed 1 base at V and 0 bases at J, with 14 bases between. As DNA, the CDR3 is TGTGCCAGCAGCTTGTCCAGCTCAAGGAGCTCCTACGAGCAGTACTTC. Its protein product is CASSLSSSRSSYEQYF. Filled out from reference TRBV5-4 and TRBJ2-7, the complete variable domain reads ETGVTQSPTHLIKTRGQQVTLRCSSQSGHNTVSWYQQALGQGPQFIFQYYREEENGRGNFPPRFSGLQFPNYSSELNVNALELDDSALYLCASSLSSSRSSYEQYFGPGTRLTVT.

The chain recombines TRBV7-3 with TRBJ2-7, with 10 bases that match TRBD2. Losses at the gene ends were 5 bases for V and 7 bases for J; bases not matched to a gene: 5. The CDR3 spans 13 residues. Germline lookup yields CDR1 SGHTA and CDR2 FQGTGA. The CDR3 DNA sequence: TGTGCCAGCAGCGCCGGGACTAGCGAGGAGCAGTACTTC. Its protein product is CASSAGTSEEQYF.

This clone was recorded once. V usage is TRBV7-2 and J usage is TRBJ1-5; the match to TRBD1 covers 9 bases. The CDR3 totals 15 residues. J was trimmed by 3 bases and V by 4 bases; bases with no gene match: 4. Germline-derived CDR1 and CDR2 are SGHTA and FQGNSA. The CDR3 sequence is CASSWGQGVNQPQHF. DNA for the CDR3: TGTGCCAGCAGCTGGGGACAGGGAGTCAATCAGCCCCAGCATTTT.

The gene calls are TRBV6-5 and TRBJ2-7; D perhaps matches TRBD1 (5 bases). Trimming removed 0 bases from V and 5 bases from J, with 14 bases in between. The CDR3 runs to 15 residues. Germline loops: CDR1 MNHEY, CDR2 SVGAGI. The CDR3 region is CASSYSQGRSNEQYF. The CDR3, as DNA: TGTGCCAGCAGTTACTCCCAGGGCCGGAGTAACGAGCAGTACTTC.

The chain carries TRBV28 and TRBJ2-3, with 14 bases fitting TRBD2. The germline V gene has CDR1 MDHEN and CDR2 SYDVKM. The trim removed 3 bases at V and 9 bases at J, leaving 8 bases unmatched. The CDR3 length is 16 residues. CDR3 protein: CASSFIGTSGRGTQYF. Written as DNA, the CDR3 is TGTGCCAGCAGTTTCATCGGGACTAGCGGGAGAGGGACGCAGTATTTT. The entire variable domain, with the rest obtained from reference TRBV28 and TRBJ2-3, is as follows: DVKVTQSSRYLVKRTGEKVFLECVQDMDHENMFWYRQDPGLGLRLIYFSYDVKMKEKGDIPEGYSVSREKKERFSLILESASTNQTSMYLCASSFIGTSGRGTQYFGPGTRLTVL.

The V call is TRBV2, the J call TRBJ2-5, with a weak D call TRBD1 (5 bases). Trimming left V 3 bases short and J 4 bases short, with 9 bases between. Germline CDR1 reads SNHLY; CDR2 reads FYNNEI. This CDR3 region has 13 residues. CDR3 loop: CASSDIGVETQYF. The CDR3 nucleotides are TGTGCCAGCAGTGATATAGGGGTAGAGACCCAGTACTTC.

The chain uses TRBV4-3 and TRBJ1-2, with 9 bases lining up with TRBD1. Trimming cost V 4 bases and J 7 bases; bases outside gene matches: 16. CDR1 LGHNA and CDR2 YSLEER come from the germline V gene. The CDR3 covers 17 residues. CDR3 DNA sequence: TGCGCCAGCAGCCCAGGATTTTTGGACAGGGGTATTGGTGGCTACACCTTC. Protein product: CASSPGFLDRGIGGYTF.

This clone appeared a single time. The V gene is TRBV25-1, the J gene TRBJ2-2; D perhaps matches TRBD2 (5 bases). The CDR3 has 13 residues. Trimming pared 4 bases from V and 4 bases from J, leaving 7 bases between. CDR1 MGHDK and CDR2 SYGVNS come from the germline V gene. CDR3 in amino acids: CASSGGLTGELFF. For the CDR3, the DNA is TGTGCCAGCAGTGGCGGGCTCACCGGGGAGCTGTTTTTT.